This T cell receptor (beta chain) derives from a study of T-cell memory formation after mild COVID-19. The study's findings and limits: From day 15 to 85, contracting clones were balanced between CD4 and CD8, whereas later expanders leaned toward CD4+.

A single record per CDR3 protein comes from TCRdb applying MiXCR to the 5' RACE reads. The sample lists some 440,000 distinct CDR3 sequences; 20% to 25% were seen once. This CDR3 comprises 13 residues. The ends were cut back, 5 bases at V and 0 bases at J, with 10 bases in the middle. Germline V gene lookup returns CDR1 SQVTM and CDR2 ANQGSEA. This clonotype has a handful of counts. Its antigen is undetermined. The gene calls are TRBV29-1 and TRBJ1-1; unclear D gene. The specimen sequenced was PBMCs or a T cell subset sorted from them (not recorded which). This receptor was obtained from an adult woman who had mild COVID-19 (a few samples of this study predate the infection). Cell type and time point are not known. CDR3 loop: CSVWESMNTEAFF. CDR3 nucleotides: TGCAGCGTTTGGGAGAGCATGAACACTGAAGCTTTCTTT. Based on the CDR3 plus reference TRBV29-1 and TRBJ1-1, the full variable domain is SAVISQKPSRDICQRGTSLTIQCQVDSQVTMMFWYRQQPGQSLTLIATANQGSEATYESGFVIDKFPISRPNLTFSTLTVSNMSPEDSSIYLCSVWESMNTEAFFGQGTRLTVV.